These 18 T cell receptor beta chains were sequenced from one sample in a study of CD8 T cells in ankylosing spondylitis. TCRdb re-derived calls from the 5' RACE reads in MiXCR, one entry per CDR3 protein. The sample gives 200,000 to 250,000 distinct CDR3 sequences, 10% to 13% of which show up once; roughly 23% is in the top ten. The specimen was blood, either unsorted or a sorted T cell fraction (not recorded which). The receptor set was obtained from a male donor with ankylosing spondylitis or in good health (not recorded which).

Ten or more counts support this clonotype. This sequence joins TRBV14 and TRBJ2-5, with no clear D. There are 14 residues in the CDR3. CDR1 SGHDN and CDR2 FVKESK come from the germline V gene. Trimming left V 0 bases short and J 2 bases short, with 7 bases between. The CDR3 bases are TGTGCCAGCAGCCAAGATCGCCTGCAAGAGACCCAGTACTTC. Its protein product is CASSQDRLQETQYF.

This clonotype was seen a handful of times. CDR3 amino acids: CASSRRDRGNEQFF. CDR3 coding DNA: TGTGCCAGCAGCCGCCGAGACAGAGGCAATGAGCAGTTCTTC. The rearrangement joins TRBV7-8 to TRBJ2-1; maybe TRBD1 (5 bases). Between the trimmed V and J ends, which lost 5 bases and 6 bases, there was a span of 14 bases. Germline V gene lookup returns CDR1 SGHVS and CDR2 FQNEAQ. CDR3 length equals 14 residues.

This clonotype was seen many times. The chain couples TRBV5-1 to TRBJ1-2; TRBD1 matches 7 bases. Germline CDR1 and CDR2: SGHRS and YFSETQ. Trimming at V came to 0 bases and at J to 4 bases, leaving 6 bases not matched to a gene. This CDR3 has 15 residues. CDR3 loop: CASSLGQGFTYGYTF. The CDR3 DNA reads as TGCGCCAGCAGCTTGGGACAGGGATTCACCTATGGCTACACCTTC.

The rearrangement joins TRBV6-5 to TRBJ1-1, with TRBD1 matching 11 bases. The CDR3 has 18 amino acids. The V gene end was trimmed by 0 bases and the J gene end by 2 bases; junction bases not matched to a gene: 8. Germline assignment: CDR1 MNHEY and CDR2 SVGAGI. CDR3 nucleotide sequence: TGTGCCAGCAGTTACTCGAGAGGGACAGGGGGTATCAACACTGAAGCTTTCTTT. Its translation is CASSYSRGTGGINTEAFF.

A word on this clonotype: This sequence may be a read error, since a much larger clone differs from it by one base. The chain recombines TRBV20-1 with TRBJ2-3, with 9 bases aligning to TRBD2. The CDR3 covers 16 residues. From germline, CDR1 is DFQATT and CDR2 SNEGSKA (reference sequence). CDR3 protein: CCARELGGGAADTQYF. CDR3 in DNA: TGCTGTGCTAGAGAGTTAGGCGGGGGGGCGGCAGATACGCAGTATTTT.

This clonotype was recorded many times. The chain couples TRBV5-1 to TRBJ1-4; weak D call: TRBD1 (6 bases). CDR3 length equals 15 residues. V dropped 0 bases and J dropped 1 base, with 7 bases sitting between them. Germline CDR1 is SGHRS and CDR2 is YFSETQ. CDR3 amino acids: CASSLEGVTNEKLFF. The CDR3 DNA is TGCGCCAGCAGCTTGGAGGGGGTAACTAATGAAAAACTGTTTTTT. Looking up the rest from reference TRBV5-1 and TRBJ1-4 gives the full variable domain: KAGVTQTPRYLIKTRGQQVTLSCSPISGHRSVSWYQQTPGQGLQFLFEYFSETQRNKGNFPGRFSGRQFSNSRSEMNVSTLELGDSALYLCASSLEGVTNEKLFFGSGTQLSVL.

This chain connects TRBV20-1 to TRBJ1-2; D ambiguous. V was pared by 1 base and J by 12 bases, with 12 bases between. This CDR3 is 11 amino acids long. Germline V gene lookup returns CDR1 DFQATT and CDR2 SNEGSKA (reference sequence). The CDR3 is CSARGPPSDTF. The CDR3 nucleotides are TGCAGTGCTAGAGGACCGCCCTCCGACACCTTC.

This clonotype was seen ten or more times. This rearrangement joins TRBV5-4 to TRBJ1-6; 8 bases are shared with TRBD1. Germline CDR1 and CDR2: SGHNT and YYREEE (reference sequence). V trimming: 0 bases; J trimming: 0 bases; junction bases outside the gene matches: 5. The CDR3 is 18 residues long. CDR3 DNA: TGTGCCAGCAGCTTGGGGTCAGGGGGCAACTCCTATAATTCACCCCTCCACTTT. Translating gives CASSLGSGGNSYNSPLHF.

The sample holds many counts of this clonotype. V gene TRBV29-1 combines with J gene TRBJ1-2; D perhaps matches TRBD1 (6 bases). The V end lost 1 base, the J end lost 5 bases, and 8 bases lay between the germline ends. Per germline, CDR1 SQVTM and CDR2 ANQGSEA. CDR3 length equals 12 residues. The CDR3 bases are TGCAGCGTTGAAGGGACAGCTTATGGCTACACCTTC. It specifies CSVEGTAYGYTF.

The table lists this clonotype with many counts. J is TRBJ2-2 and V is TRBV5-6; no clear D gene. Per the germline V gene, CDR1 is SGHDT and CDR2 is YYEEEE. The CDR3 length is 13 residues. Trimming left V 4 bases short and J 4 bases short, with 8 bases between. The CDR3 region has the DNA TGTGCCAGCAGCCGACTGATCACCGGGGAGCTGTTTTTT. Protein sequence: CASSRLITGELFF. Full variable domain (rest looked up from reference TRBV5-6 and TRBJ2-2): DAGVTQSPTHLIKTRGQQVTLRCSPKSGHDTVSWYQQALGQGPQFIFQYYEEEERQRGNFPDRFSGHQFPNYSSELNVNALLLGDSALYLCASSRLITGELFFGEGSRLTVL.

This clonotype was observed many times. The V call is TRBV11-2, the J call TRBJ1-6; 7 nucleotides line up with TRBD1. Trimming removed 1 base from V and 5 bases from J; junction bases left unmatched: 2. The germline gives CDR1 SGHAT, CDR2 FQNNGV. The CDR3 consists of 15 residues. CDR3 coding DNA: TGTGCCAGCAGCTTAGGAACAGGGGATAATTCACCCCTCCACTTT. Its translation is CASSLGTGDNSPLHF. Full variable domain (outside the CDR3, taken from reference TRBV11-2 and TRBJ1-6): EAGVAQSPRYKIIEKRQSVAFWCNPISGHATLYWYQQILGQGPKLLIQFQNNGVVDDSQLPKDRFSAERLKGVDSTLKIQPAKLEDSAVYLCASSLGTGDNSPLHFGNGTRLTVT.

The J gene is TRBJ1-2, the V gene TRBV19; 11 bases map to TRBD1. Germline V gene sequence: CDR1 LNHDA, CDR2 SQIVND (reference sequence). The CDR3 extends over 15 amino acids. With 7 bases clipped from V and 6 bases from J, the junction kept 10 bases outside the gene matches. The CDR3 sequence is CASTNWDRGNNGYTF. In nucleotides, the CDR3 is TGTGCCAGTACCAACTGGGACAGGGGGAATAATGGCTACACCTTC. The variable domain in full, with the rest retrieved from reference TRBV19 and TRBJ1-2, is DGGITQSPKYLFRKEGQNVTLSCEQNLNHDAMYWYRQDPGQGLRLIYYSQIVNDFQKGDIAEGYSVSREKKESFPLTVTSAQKNPTAFYLCASTNWDRGNNGYTFGSGTRLTVV.

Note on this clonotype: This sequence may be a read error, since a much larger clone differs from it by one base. This chain's CDR3 is CASCSSPGTEAFF. The CDR3 DNA reads as TGTGCCAGCTGTTCAAGTCCGGGGACTGAAGCTTTCTTT. The rearrangement uses TRBV12-3 or TRBV12-4 and TRBJ1-1, with no clear D. The CDR3 is 13 residues long. V dropped 8 bases and J dropped 5 bases, with 15 bases sitting between them.

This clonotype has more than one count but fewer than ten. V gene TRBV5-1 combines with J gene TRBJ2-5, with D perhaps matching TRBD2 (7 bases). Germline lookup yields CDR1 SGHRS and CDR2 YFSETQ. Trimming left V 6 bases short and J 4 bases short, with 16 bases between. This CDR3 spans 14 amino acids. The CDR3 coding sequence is TGCGCCAGCACCCTATGGGGGGGGCGAGAGACCCAGTACTTC. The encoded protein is CASTLWGGRETQYF.

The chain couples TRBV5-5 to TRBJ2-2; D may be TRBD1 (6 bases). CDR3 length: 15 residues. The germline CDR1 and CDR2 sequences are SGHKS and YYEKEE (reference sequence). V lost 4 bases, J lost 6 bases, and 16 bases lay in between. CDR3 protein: CASSPLGHPAGELFF. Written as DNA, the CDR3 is TGTGCCAGCAGCCCTTTGGGACACCCTGCCGGGGAGCTGTTTTTT.

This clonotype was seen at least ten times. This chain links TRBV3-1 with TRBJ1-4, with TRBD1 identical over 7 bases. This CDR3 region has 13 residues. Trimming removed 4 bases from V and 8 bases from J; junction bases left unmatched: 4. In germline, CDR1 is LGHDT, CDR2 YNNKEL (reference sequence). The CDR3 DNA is TGTGCCAGCAGCCCTGGACAGGTCGAAAAACTGTTTTTT. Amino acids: CASSPGQVEKLFF. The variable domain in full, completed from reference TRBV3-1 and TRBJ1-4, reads DTAVSQTPKYLVTQMGNDKSIKCEQNLGHDTMYWYKQDSKKFLKIMFSYNNKELIINETVPNRFSPKSPDKAHLNLHINSLELGDSAVYFCASSPGQVEKLFFGSGTQLSVL.

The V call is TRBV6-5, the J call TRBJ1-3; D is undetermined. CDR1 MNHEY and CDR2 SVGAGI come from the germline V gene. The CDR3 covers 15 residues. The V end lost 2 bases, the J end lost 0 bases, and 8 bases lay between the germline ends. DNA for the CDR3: TGTGCCAGCAGTTACACGGCAGCCTCTGGAAACACCATATATTTT. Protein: CASSYTAASGNTIYF.

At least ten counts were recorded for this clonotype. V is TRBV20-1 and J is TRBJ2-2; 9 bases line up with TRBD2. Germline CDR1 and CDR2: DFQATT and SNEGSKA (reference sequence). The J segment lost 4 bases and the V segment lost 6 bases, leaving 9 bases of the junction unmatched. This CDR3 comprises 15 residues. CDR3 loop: CSARLAGDLTGELFF. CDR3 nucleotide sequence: TGCAGTGCCCGATTAGCGGGGGACCTCACCGGGGAGCTGTTTTTT.